The 5 T cell receptor beta chains reported below all come from one sample, sequenced in a study of blood T cell repertoires in COVID-19. The repertoire was sequenced with immunoSEQ multiplex PCR; TCRdb's copy has only in-frame clones and lacks some. Among fewer than 50,000 clones listed, approximately 69% were seen once. Specimen: peripheral blood. The receptor set was obtained from a man between 65 and 85 years old with COVID-19, enrolled during active disease.

The chain has TRBV30 and TRBJ2-7; the D gene is possibly TRBD2 (6 bases). With 4 bases removed from V and 1 base from J, the gap between germline ends came to 14 bases. Germline V gene lookup returns CDR1 GTSNPN and CDR2 SVGIG (reference sequence). This CDR3 has 14 residues. In DNA, the CDR3 is TGTGCCTGGACGGGAGTCGCAAGTTCCTACGAGCAGTACTTC. It yields the protein CAWTGVASSYEQYF. Variable domain in full (rest from reference TRBV30 and TRBJ2-7): SQTIHQWPATLVQPVGSPLSLECTVEGTSNPNLYWYRQAAGRGLQLLFYSVGIGQISSEVPQNLSASRPQDRQFILSSKKLLLSDSGFYLCAWTGVASSYEQYFGPGTRLTVT.

This clone was counted between two and nine times. V usage is TRBV30 and J usage is TRBJ1-2, with D maybe TRBD1 (5 bases). The CDR3 loop spans 13 amino acids. CDR1 and CDR2 (germline): GTSNPN, SVGIG (reference sequence). The V gene lost 1 base and the J gene lost 8 bases, with 14 bases spanning the gap. CDR3 loop: CAWSEPGSGGYTF. CDR3 in DNA: TGTGCCTGGAGTGAGCCAGGGTCGGGCGGCTACACCTTC.

J is TRBJ2-7 and V is TRBV6-1, with D tentatively TRBD1 (6 bases). Trimming cost V 2 bases and J 2 bases, with 13 bases left between them. This CDR3 is built from 15 residues. From germline, CDR1 is MNHNS and CDR2 SASEGT. The CDR3 spells CASSEPDRPTYEQYF. The CDR3 nucleotides read TGTGCCAGCAGTGAACCCGACAGGCCAACCTACGAGCAGTACTTC.

The chain's CDR3 is CASSQDSRSTDTQYF. CDR3 nucleotide sequence: TGTGCCAGCAGCCAAGATTCCAGAAGCACAGATACGCAGTATTTT. The chain has TRBV4-2 and TRBJ2-3; no clear D gene. The V end lost 0 bases, the J end lost 0 bases, and 7 bases lay between the germline ends. The germline gives CDR1 LGHNA, CDR2 YNFKEQ. The CDR3 contains 15 residues.

This chain links TRBV18 with TRBJ2-7; D remains unclear. Germline V CDR1 and CDR2: KGHSH, LQKENI. The V end was cut by 5 bases, the J end by 0 bases, with 5 bases between. This CDR3 spans 12 amino acids. CDR3 region: CASSDSSYEQYF. CDR3 in DNA: TGTGCCAGCTCAGACTCCTCCTACGAGCAGTACTTC. Combining the CDR3 with reference TRBV18 and TRBJ2-7 gives the whole variable domain NAGVMQNPRHLVRRRGQEARLRCSPMKGHSHVYWYRQLPEEGLKFMVYLQKENIIDESGMPKERFSAEFPKEGPSILRIQQVVRGDSAAYFCASSDSSYEQYFGPGTRLTVT.